Each of the 27 T cell receptor beta chains below was sequenced from the same sample in a study of shared clonotypes between healthy human individuals. Produced via immunoSEQ multiplex PCR; TCRdb's table is partial and in-frame only. The data contain about 1.5 million clones, 95% to 99% of them singletons. The sample was naive CD4+ T cells sorted from blood. Indicated subset: CD45RA+ positively selected. The source of these receptors is a man aged 30 to 45 in good health.

The chain carries TRBV5-1 and TRBJ2-2; D gene unclear. The V end was cut by 4 bases, the J end by 1 base, with 14 bases between. The CDR3 length is 16 residues. Germline CDR1 SGHRS, CDR2 YFSETQ. CDR3 sequence reads: CASSRLVGVNTGELFF. The DNA for the CDR3 is TGCGCCAGCAGCCGGCTAGTTGGGGTGAACACCGGGGAGCTGTTTTTT.

The rearrangement joins TRBV19 to TRBJ2-7, with 9 bases fitting TRBD1. CDR3 length: 14 residues. Per the germline V gene, CDR1 is LNHDA and CDR2 is SQIVND (reference sequence). V shed 4 bases, J shed 2 bases, and the junction held 3 bases outside the gene matches. This chain's CDR3 is CASSSGTGPYEQYF. CDR3 nucleotide sequence: TGTGCCAGTAGTAGCGGGACAGGGCCCTACGAGCAGTACTTC.

This chain links TRBV5-4 with TRBJ2-7; 7 bases align to TRBD2. Germline V lookup: CDR1 SGHNT, CDR2 YYREEE (reference sequence). V lost 4 bases to trimming and J lost 2 bases; unmatched junction nucleotides: 6. CDR3 size: 14 residues. The CDR3 DNA follows: TGTGCCAGCAGCCCTAGCGGTTTCCCCTACGAGCAGTACTTC. Protein product: CASSPSGFPYEQYF.

This clone was detected only once. CDR3: CASGLGHTEAFF. CDR3 bases: TGTGCTAGTGGTTTGGGCCACACTGAAGCTTTCTTT. The chain carries TRBV12-5 and TRBJ1-1; no clear D. Germline V gene sequence: CDR1 LGHNT, CDR2 FRNRAP. CDR3 length: 12 residues. V was clipped by 1 base and J by 3 bases, with 3 bases between them. Full variable domain (rest looked up from reference TRBV12-5 and TRBJ1-1): DARVTQTPRHKVTEMGQEVTMRCQPILGHNTVFWYRQTMMQGLELLAYFRNRAPLDDSGMPKDRFSAEMPDATLATLKIQPSEPRDSAVYFCASGLGHTEAFFGQGTRLTVV.

V usage is TRBV4-1 and J usage is TRBJ1-1; maybe TRBD1 (5 bases). The germline V gene encodes CDR1 MGHRA and CDR2 YSYEKL. The germline V and J ends were trimmed by 5 bases and 5 bases, with 15 bases remaining between them. The CDR3 loop spans 14 amino acids. CDR3 residues: CASSLSGGLTEAFF. The CDR3 region has the DNA TGCGCCAGCAGCTTGAGCGGGGGATTGACTGAAGCTTTCTTT.

The V call is TRBV5-1, the J call TRBJ2-7; TRBD2 is a possible D gene (6 bases). The germline V gene encodes CDR1 SGHRS and CDR2 YFSETQ. The CDR3 totals 15 residues. V was cut by 5 bases and J by 7 bases, with 22 bases left in between. The DNA of the CDR3 is TGCGCCAGCAGAACCACTAGCTCGTTTAAATCAGAGCAGTACTTC. This codes for CASRTTSSFKSEQYF.

The V call is TRBV28, the J call TRBJ1-1, with 11 positions matching TRBD1. Germline V lookup: CDR1 MDHEN, CDR2 SYDVKM. J lost 1 base, V lost 4 bases, and 5 bases had no gene match. This CDR3 is 16 amino acids long. The CDR3 here is CASSSLGQGANTEAFF. CDR3 DNA sequence: TGTGCCAGCAGTTCACTCGGACAGGGGGCGAACACTGAAGCTTTCTTT.

The genes are TRBV5-4 and TRBJ2-1; 11 bases match TRBD2. This CDR3 has 17 amino acids. The ends lost 4 bases at V and 5 bases at J; junction bases unmatched: 11. Germline CDR1 reads SGHNT; CDR2 reads YYREEE (reference sequence). The CDR3 spells CASSRIAGGSWDNEQFF. DNA of the CDR3: TGTGCCAGCAGCCGAATAGCGGGAGGGAGTTGGGACAATGAGCAGTTCTTC.

This chain links TRBV4-3 with TRBJ2-2, with D perhaps matching TRBD1 (5 bases). Germline values: CDR1 LGHNA, CDR2 YSLEER. With 2 bases removed from V and 5 bases from J, the gap between germline ends came to 9 bases. This CDR3 contains 14 residues. This CDR3 reads CASSQRGRTGELFF. The CDR3, as DNA: TGCGCCAGCAGCCAAAGGGGCCGAACCGGGGAGCTGTTTTTT.

This clone came up a few times. J is TRBJ2-2 and V is TRBV7-9; 9 bases agree with TRBD2. With 4 bases clipped from V and 7 bases from J, the junction kept 16 bases outside the gene matches. The CDR3 runs 18 residues. Germline CDR1 and CDR2: SEHNR and FQNEAQ (reference sequence). The CDR3 nucleotides are TGTGCCAGCAGCTCCCGCCCGAGACTAGCGGAATTATACGGGGAGCTGTTTTTT. This sequence encodes CASSSRPRLAELYGELFF.

As concerns this clone: This same CDR3 is encoded by further DNA sequences in the sample. The chain recombines TRBV5-4 with TRBJ1-5, with D uncertain. The CDR3 length is 14 residues. CDR1 SGHNT and CDR2 YYREEE come from the germline V gene (reference sequence). Deletions cut 0 bases from V and 4 bases from J, with 8 bases between. The CDR3 reads CASSLEGGNQPQHF. Here the CDR3 DNA reads TGTGCCAGCAGCTTGGAAGGCGGAAATCAGCCCCAGCATTTT.

The chain links TRBV19 to TRBJ2-3, with D tentatively TRBD1 or TRBD2 (7 bases each). In germline, CDR1 is LNHDA, CDR2 SQIVND (reference sequence). The CDR3 contains 15 residues. V was clipped by 5 bases and J by 3 bases, with 15 bases between them. CDR3 nucleotides: TGTGCCAGTAGTTTACGACAGGGACTAACAGATACGCAGTATTTT. Encoded protein: CASSLRQGLTDTQYF.

V is TRBV19 and J is TRBJ2-7, with TRBD1 matching over 9 bases. V was clipped by 7 bases and J by 0 bases; unmatched bases: 7. Germline V gives CDR1 LNHDA, CDR2 SQIVND (reference sequence). The CDR3 is 15 residues long. This CDR3 is CASTERTGVSYEQYF. The CDR3 coding sequence is TGTGCCAGTACCGAAAGGACAGGGGTCTCCTACGAGCAGTACTTC.

Worth noting for this clone: One junction end does not reproduce the germline sequence, and a read error may be involved. The V gene is TRBV28, the J gene TRBJ1-2, with 9 bases identical to TRBD1. Germline loops: CDR1 MDHEN, CDR2 SYDVKM. This CDR3 contains 14 residues. DNA of the CDR3: TGTGCCAGCACTTTAGGGACAGGGCGCTATGGCTACACCTTC. Its translation is CASTLGTGRYGYTF.

CDR3 nucleotide sequence: TGTGCCAGCAGTTCAACTCGGAAAGGGTTTAACTATGGCTACACCTTC. This encodes CASSSTRKGFNYGYTF. This sequence joins TRBV28 and TRBJ1-2; no firm D call. The V end lost 4 bases, the J end lost 1 base, and 16 bases lay between the germline ends. The CDR3 loop spans 16 amino acids. The germline V gene encodes CDR1 MDHEN and CDR2 SYDVKM.

J is TRBJ2-1 and V is TRBV29-1, with 8 nucleotides matching TRBD1. Germline V gene data show CDR1 as SQVTM and CDR2 as ANQGSEA. Unmatched junction bases numbered 5, after V lost 7 bases and J lost 0 bases. The CDR3 length is 14 residues. Here the CDR3 DNA reads TGCAGCGGCCATGACAGGGGCTCCTACAATGAGCAGTTCTTC. It translates to CSGHDRGSYNEQFF.

V and J are TRBV7-9 and TRBJ1-1; D call uncertain. Germline V gene data show CDR1 as SEHNR and CDR2 as FQNEAQ (reference sequence). CDR3 length: 13 amino acids. With 8 bases removed from V and 3 bases from J, the gap between germline ends came to 13 bases. The CDR3 is CASDRERDTEAFF. Here the CDR3 DNA reads TGTGCCAGCGATCGGGAGAGGGACACTGAAGCTTTCTTT.

The genes are TRBV5-1 and TRBJ2-1, with 8 nucleotides matching TRBD2. There are 19 residues in the CDR3. Germline trimming cut 5 bases from V and 7 bases from J; bases unmatched to any gene: 23. Germline V CDR1 and CDR2: SGHRS, YFSETQ. The CDR3 bases are TGCGCCAGCAGACCGACCGCCCCCCCCGTAAGCGGGAGCTTGAATGAGCAGTTCTTC. This gives the protein CASRPTAPPVSGSLNEQFF.

The CDR3 nucleotides read TGTGCCAGCACCCCGGTGGGGATCAAGACCCAGTACTTC. Its protein product is CASTPVGIKTQYF. This rearrangement joins TRBV6-1 to TRBJ2-5; D remains ambiguous. Germline CDR1 reads MNHNS; CDR2 reads SASEGT. The length of the CDR3 is 13 residues. V dropped 7 bases and J dropped 6 bases, with 15 bases sitting between them.

In nucleotides, the CDR3 is TGCGCCAGCAGCTTGGAGCTAGCGGGACCATCCACGGAGACCCAGTACTTC. As protein: CASSLELAGPSTETQYF. This rearrangement joins TRBV5-1 to TRBJ2-5; the match to TRBD2 covers 9 bases. This CDR3 spans 17 amino acids. Germline V gives CDR1 SGHRS, CDR2 YFSETQ. The junction had 11 bases not matched to a gene; V was cut back by 0 bases and J by 5 bases.

The chain couples TRBV4-2 to TRBJ1-1; D perhaps matches TRBD1 (6 bases). V lost 2 bases and J 2 bases, leaving 12 bases between the germline ends. The CDR3 extends over 15 amino acids. Germline V gene data show CDR1 as LGHNA and CDR2 as YNFKEQ. The CDR3 is CASSQQGRSNTEAFF. The DNA of the CDR3 is TGTGCCAGCAGCCAACAGGGGAGGAGCAACACTGAAGCTTTCTTT.

This sequence joins TRBV9 and TRBJ2-4; D is ambiguous. The CDR3 runs 14 residues. In germline, CDR1 is SGDLS, CDR2 YYNGEE. V lost 4 bases and J lost 8, with 16 bases in between. The CDR3 spells CASSPLPEEHIQYF. CDR3 bases: TGTGCCAGCAGCCCTCTACCGGAAGAACACATTCAGTACTTC. Supplemented by reference TRBV9 and TRBJ2-4, the full variable domain reads DSGVTQTPKHLITATGQRVTLRCSPRSGDLSVYWYQQSLDQGLQFLIQYYNGEERAKGNILERFSAQQFPDLHSELNLSSLELGDSALYFCASSPLPEEHIQYFGAGTRLSVL.

The chain links TRBV29-1 to TRBJ2-3, with 11 bases matching TRBD2. V dropped 7 bases and J dropped 2; count of bases not matched to a gene: 8. Germline values: CDR1 SQVTM, CDR2 ANQGSEA. This CDR3 is built from 15 residues. The CDR3 here is CSGLGLAESTDTQYF. The DNA of the CDR3 is TGCAGCGGCCTGGGACTAGCGGAGTCCACAGATACGCAGTATTTT.

The rearrangement links TRBV28 to TRBJ2-7; TRBD1 agrees at 9 bases. Looked up from germline, CDR1 is MDHEN and CDR2 is SYDVKM. V gave up 7 bases and J gave up 4 bases; unmatched junction bases: 5. The CDR3 extends over 13 amino acids. CDR3 DNA sequence: TGTGCCAGCAAAGGGACAGGGCCTTACGAGCAGTACTTC. Translating it yields CASKGTGPYEQYF.

The DNA for the CDR3 is TGTGCCAGCAGCAGGCGTCCCGGAACGAACACTGAAGCTTTCTTT. Residues: CASSRRPGTNTEAFF. V is TRBV7-9 and J is TRBJ1-1; no reliable D call. This CDR3 is built from 15 residues. The V end lost 5 bases, the J end lost 1 base, and 14 bases lay between the germline ends. Per germline, CDR1 SEHNR and CDR2 FQNEAQ (reference sequence).

The rearrangement uses TRBV2 and TRBJ2-5; 8 bases are a match to TRBD1. V shed 9 bases and J 4 bases; nucleotides not matched to a gene: 7. The CDR3 runs 13 residues. The V gene's germline CDR1 is SNHLY and CDR2 FYNNEI. CDR3 sequence reads: CASRTGRGETQYF. DNA of the CDR3: TGTGCCAGTCGGACAGGGCGCGGAGAGACCCAGTACTTC.

CDR3 residues: CASSYTAGQGGQPQHF. Written as DNA, the CDR3 is TGTGCCAGCAGTTACACAGCAGGACAGGGGGGACAGCCCCAGCATTTT. The chain employs TRBV6-5 and TRBJ1-5; the match to TRBD1 covers 10 bases. Germline trimming cut 2 bases from V and 7 bases from J; bases unmatched to any gene: 8. CDR1 MNHEY and CDR2 SVGAGI come from the germline V gene. The CDR3 consists of 16 residues.